Many counts were recorded for the clone carrying this TCR beta chain. Its antigen is unidentified. Germline loops: CDR1 MNHEY, CDR2 SVGEGT. The CDR3 runs to 12 residues. Trimming stripped 4 bases from V and 4 bases from J, with 7 bases between. TCRdb recomputed calls from the 5' RACE reads with MiXCR, one row per CDR3 protein. The sample carries approximately 74,000 distinct CDR3 sequences, around 5% recorded once. The data belong to a study of T cells after yellow fever vaccination. Whole-study context: SMART-Seq v4 Ultra Low Input prepared the low-cell-number fractions.

Study observations and caveats: A minor fraction of clonotypes spanned both CD4 and CD8 compartments.

The genes are TRBV6-2 or TRBV6-3 and TRBJ1-2; D is unclear. This sample comprised CD4+ T cells sorted from PBMCs, obtained around 15 days after the first yellow fever vaccination. The sequence was obtained from a man aged 18 to 30 who received the YFV17D yellow fever vaccine. For the CDR3, the DNA is TGTGCCAGCAGTTGGGGTTCCTATGGCTACACCTTC. The encoded protein is CASSWGSYGYTF.